Here is one TCR beta chain with its context. The antigen remains unidentified. Per the germline V gene, CDR1 is SEHNR and CDR2 is FQNEAQ (reference sequence). The V end lost 0 bases, the J end lost 8 bases, and 10 bases lay between the germline ends. This CDR3 contains 14 residues. The data originate from a study of cytomegalovirus exposure and HLA in healthy donors. General study findings and limits: There were 150 to 200 TCR beta chains listed as cytomegalovirus-associated. Later analysis associated a missense DCLRE1C variant with TCR beta V- and J-gene trimming. TCR beta V segments were, for the most part, productive about 87% or about 30% of the time in an earlier analysis. Generally TCR sequences proved uncommon, though certain public TCRs appeared in numerous donors.

PCR involved 60 Vbeta and 13 Jbeta primers. Profiled with immunoSEQ multiplex PCR; TCRdb holds only in-frame clones, not every one. In all, the sample yields about 39,000 clones. The specimen sequenced was PBMCs. The TCR sequence derives from a male donor in good health and CMV-seronegative. V usage is TRBV7-9 and J usage is TRBJ1-4, with a possible D match to TRBD1 (5 bases). The CDR3 reads CASSLAGDGEKLFF. The DNA of the CDR3 is TGTGCCAGCAGCTTAGCAGGGGATGGGGAAAAACTGTTTTTT.